This T cell receptor beta chain stems from a study of CD8 T cells in Susac syndrome. This CDR3 is built from 18 residues. V was pared by 4 bases and J by 0 bases, with 8 bases of the junction left unmatched. CDR1 and CDR2 (germline): MDHEN, SYDVKM. Findings of the study overall: The authors acknowledged that the study's TCR sequencing and HLA analysis involved relatively few individuals.

In the case of this clonotype: Antigen specificity is unknown.

Reverse transcription of 0.5 to 1 ug RNA was performed with random hexamers. The TCR beta CDR3 was amplified by immunoSEQ multiplex PCR across 54 Vbeta, 13 Jbeta. TCRdb recomputed calls from the immunoSEQ multiplex PCR reads with MiXCR, one row per CDR3 protein. The sample lists 200,000 to 250,000 distinct CDR3 sequences; 90% to 95% were seen once. Sequencing of TCR beta was performed on blood CD8+ T cells and on blood CD4+ T cells. The patients serving as multiple sclerosis controls were treatment-naive. They had stable or active relapsing-remitting disease and fulfilled revised McDonald criteria. This chain uses TRBV28 with TRBJ2-1, with 11 bases identical to TRBD2. Sequencing was done on a sample of CD4+ T cells from PBMCs. This sequence was found in a human donor with multiple sclerosis. In DNA, the CDR3 is TGTGCCAGCAGTTCGGGGCTAGCGGGAGGAGGCTCCTACAATGAGCAGTTCTTC. Translated: CASSSGLAGGGSYNEQFF.